The TCR beta chain described here comes from a study of blood T cell repertoires in COVID-19. Study overall: PBMCs, B-cell-depleted T cells, or T cells were the source of the cDNA or gDNA that made up the material.

TCRdb's table, derived via immunoSEQ multiplex PCR, lists solely in-frame clones and lacks some. This sample has around 110,000 clones; roughly 89% occur once, and the top ten carry approximately 3.9%. Participants were aged roughly 18 to 90 years, lived in 25 or so US areas, and enrolled virtually. Cohort 3 donors counted as recovered after two negative PCRs, clearance, or resolved symptoms. Germline V gene data show CDR1 as LNHNV and CDR2 as YYDKDF (reference sequence). This CDR3 contains 13 residues. The germline V and J ends were trimmed by 5 bases and 5 bases, with 12 bases remaining between them.

Input material: PBMCs or T cells enriched from blood (not recorded which). The receptor was isolated from a woman aged 25 to 39 who had recovered from COVID-19. The J gene is TRBJ1-2, the V gene TRBV15; maybe TRBD1 (6 bases). The CDR3 region is CATSFDRQYGYTF. The CDR3 nucleotides are TGTGCCACCAGCTTCGACAGGCAGTATGGCTACACCTTC. The full variable domain, with the rest looked up from reference TRBV15 and TRBJ1-2, is DAMVIQNPRYQVTQFGKPVTLSCSQTLNHNVMYWYQQKSSQAPKLLFHYYDKDFNNEADTPDNFQSRRPNTSFCFLDIRSPGLGDTAMYLCATSFDRQYGYTFGSGTRLTVV.